The 23 T cell receptor beta chains listed next were all sequenced from one sample in a study of cytotoxic CD8 clonotypes in ibrutinib-treated CLL. Some clones are missing from TCRdb's copy, which holds only in-frame ones; the method was immunoSEQ multiplex PCR. The sample lists roughly 60,000 clones, approximately 71% occurring once. The sequences come from PBMCs, collected after 12 months of ibrutinib treatment. These receptors were collected from a human donor with chronic lymphocytic leukemia.

The V gene is TRBV7-3, the J gene TRBJ2-5; D possibly matches TRBD1 or TRBD2 (5 bases each). The CDR3 runs 15 residues. Germline-derived CDR1 and CDR2 are SGHTA and FQGTGA. Trimming took 5 bases from V and 1 from J, leaving 14 bases between them. As DNA, the CDR3 is TGTGCCAGCAGCCTAGTCGGGACGCCCCAAGAGACCCAGTACTTC. Its protein is CASSLVGTPQETQYF.

A few counts support this clone. This chain joins TRBV30 and TRBJ1-1, with D possibly TRBD1 on 6 matching bases. Deletions cut 4 bases from V and 1 base from J, with 19 bases between. Per the germline V gene, CDR1 is GTSNPN and CDR2 is SVGIG (reference sequence). This CDR3 is built from 16 residues. This CDR3 reads CAWKSGGGWGNTEAFF. CDR3 nucleotide sequence: TGTGCCTGGAAGTCGGGGGGCGGTTGGGGGAACACTGAAGCTTTCTTT.

The chain combines TRBV28 with TRBJ2-7; 9 bases fit TRBD1. CDR1 and CDR2 from the germline V gene are MDHEN and SYDVKM. The CDR3 runs 13 residues. Losses at the gene ends were 6 bases for V and 6 bases for J; bases not matched to a gene: 6. The CDR3 spells CASRAGTGPEQYF. The CDR3, as DNA: TGTGCCAGCAGAGCGGGGACAGGGCCCGAGCAGTACTTC. Drawing the rest from reference TRBV28 and TRBJ2-7, the complete variable domain is DVKVTQSSRYLVKRTGEKVFLECVQDMDHENMFWYRQDPGLGLRLIYFSYDVKMKEKGDIPEGYSVSREKKERFSLILESASTNQTSMYLCASRAGTGPEQYFGPGTRLTVT.

The V call is TRBV28, the J call TRBJ2-1; 8 positions agree with TRBD1. The V segment lost 6 bases and the J segment 9 bases; nucleotides outside the gene matches: 13. The CDR3 has 15 residues. Germline CDR1 reads MDHEN; CDR2 reads SYDVKM. The CDR3 protein is CASSFAGQVNGEQFF. DNA for the CDR3: TGTGCCAGCAGCTTCGCGGGACAGGTTAACGGTGAGCAGTTCTTC.

The genes are TRBV6-5 and TRBJ2-5, with 9 bases lining up with TRBD1. This CDR3 region has 14 residues. Trimming at V came to 6 bases and at J to 7 bases, leaving 9 bases not matched to a gene. Germline V lookup: CDR1 MNHEY, CDR2 SVGAGI. Here the CDR3 DNA reads TGTGCCAGCAGAACAGGGGGCGGGGAATCGACCCAGTACTTC. Encoded protein: CASRTGGGESTQYF.

This clone appeared a single time. The V gene is TRBV29-1, the J gene TRBJ2-3; D is unresolved. V dropped 4 bases and J dropped 1 base, with 6 bases sitting between them. The CDR3 runs to 12 residues. Per the germline V gene, CDR1 is SQVTM and CDR2 is ANQGSEA. The CDR3 DNA follows: TGCAGCGTTGGTGAGGGCACAGATACGCAGTATTTT. It encodes CSVGEGTDTQYF.

CDR3 DNA: TGTGCCAGCTCACTTGACAGGGGCTTGAATGAAAAACTGTTTTTT. It is translated as CASSLDRGLNEKLFF. J is TRBJ1-4 and V is TRBV18; TRBD1 aligns across 8 bases. The junction had 6 bases not matched to a gene; V was cut back by 4 bases and J by 5 bases. Looked up from germline, CDR1 is KGHSH and CDR2 is LQKENI. The CDR3 totals 15 residues.

The J gene is TRBJ2-5, the V gene TRBV12-5; D call uncertain. CDR3 length: 14 residues. CDR1 and CDR2 (germline): LGHNT, FRNRAP. With 7 bases removed from V and 0 bases from J, the gap between germline ends came to 12 bases. DNA of the CDR3: TGTGCTAGTGCCACACAAGGGTACCAAGAGACCCAGTACTTC. Translating gives CASATQGYQETQYF.

The V call is TRBV9, the J call TRBJ2-3; D remains unclear. CDR3 size: 13 residues. V shed 5 bases and J shed 2 bases, with 9 bases lying between them. Germline V CDR1 and CDR2: SGDLS, YYNGEE. CDR3 protein: CASSSPNTDTQYF. The CDR3 coding sequence is TGTGCCAGCAGTTCCCCCAACACAGATACGCAGTATTTT.

J is TRBJ2-3 and V is TRBV2, with 9 bases matching TRBD1. The ends lost 6 bases at V and 3 bases at J; junction bases unmatched: 7. This CDR3 is built from 15 residues. Germline loops: CDR1 SNHLY, CDR2 FYNNEI. For the CDR3, the DNA is TGTGCCAGCAGAGCCGGACAGGGGTCTACAGATACGCAGTATTTT. Protein sequence: CASRAGQGSTDTQYF.

This clone was detected a few times. This chain connects TRBV11-3 to TRBJ2-1, with TRBD2 matching 8 bases. Germline V gene data show CDR1 as SGHNT and CDR2 as YENEEA. Losses at the gene ends were 5 bases for V and 7 bases for J; bases not matched to a gene: 13. The CDR3 has 16 amino acids. The CDR3 nucleotides read TGTGCCAGCAGCCAAAATCTGGCGGGAGGAGGGAATGAGCAGTTCTTC. This gives the protein CASSQNLAGGGNEQFF.

Many counts were recorded for this clone. The chain uses TRBV5-1 and TRBJ2-1, with D unresolved. The CDR3 has 11 residues. The germline CDR1 and CDR2 sequences are SGHRS and YFSETQ. V shed 7 bases and J shed 4 bases, with 6 bases lying between them. The CDR3 sequence is CASRQYNEQFF. The CDR3 DNA sequence: TGCGCCAGCCGACAATACAATGAGCAGTTCTTC.

This sequence joins TRBV14 and TRBJ2-2; perhaps TRBD2 as D (6 bases). This CDR3 region has 17 residues. Germline V gene sequence: CDR1 SGHDN, CDR2 FVKESK. The V end was cut by 7 bases, the J end by 0 bases, with 18 bases between. CDR3 coding DNA: TGTGCCAGCACCAGCCTGGCGGGAAGAACGAACACCGGGGAGCTGTTTTTT. This encodes CASTSLAGRTNTGELFF.

The rearrangement uses TRBV11-2 and TRBJ2-5; D is unclear. The germline V gene has CDR1 SGHAT and CDR2 FQNNGV. The CDR3 runs to 15 residues. Trimming took 1 base from V and 5 from J, leaving 14 bases between them. The CDR3 region is CASSLAGVTGETQYF. The CDR3 nucleotides are TGTGCCAGCAGCTTAGCAGGAGTGACGGGCGAGACCCAGTACTTC.

This CDR3 is CAWSVPGTGGFWTDTQYF. CDR3 sequence (DNA): TGTGCCTGGAGTGTACCAGGGACAGGGGGCTTTTGGACAGATACGCAGTATTTT. The V gene is TRBV30, the J gene TRBJ2-3, with TRBD1 matching over 12 bases. The germline CDR1 and CDR2 sequences are GTSNPN and SVGIG (reference sequence). The length of the CDR3 is 18 residues. The V gene end was trimmed by 0 bases and the J gene end by 3 bases; junction bases not matched to a gene: 10.

The CDR3 spells CASSLQGHQETQYF. As DNA, the CDR3 is TGTGCCAGCAGCTTACAGGGGCACCAAGAGACCCAGTACTTC. The genes are TRBV27 and TRBJ2-5; 7 bases match TRBD1. The germline V gene has CDR1 MNHEY and CDR2 SMNVEV (reference sequence). The CDR3 runs 14 residues. V shed 6 bases and J 0 bases; nucleotides not matched to a gene: 4.

This clone was found a few times. The chain combines TRBV28 with TRBJ2-3; 9 bases are shared with TRBD2. The CDR3 is 15 amino acids. The junction had 6 bases not matched to a gene; V was cut back by 5 bases and J by 3 bases. Germline CDR1 is MDHEN and CDR2 is SYDVKM. The CDR3 nucleotides are TGTGCCAGCAGTCCGGCGGCGGGAGGGACAGATACGCAGTATTTT. This encodes CASSPAAGGTDTQYF.

The chain recombines TRBV7-3 with TRBJ2-2, with TRBD2 matching 11 bases. The CDR3 consists of 16 residues. The V and J ends lost 5 bases and 6 bases, in that order; junction bases with no gene match: 8. Germline CDR1 and CDR2: SGHTA and FQGTGA. The CDR3 bases are TGTGCCAGCAGCCCCCAGGGACTAGCGGAACCCGGGGAGCTGTTTTTT. Translated: CASSPQGLAEPGELFF.

The chain recombines TRBV6-6 with TRBJ1-2; D gene ambiguous. Germline loops: CDR1 MNHNY, CDR2 SVGAGI (reference sequence). Trimming cost V 8 bases and J 6 bases, with 10 bases left between them. The CDR3 is 11 residues long. This CDR3 reads CASGKRDGYTF. As DNA, the CDR3 is TGTGCCAGCGGAAAACGGGATGGCTACACCTTC.

This rearrangement joins TRBV6-1 to TRBJ2-2; 12 nucleotides agree with TRBD1. The CDR3 loop spans 15 amino acids. The junction had 7 bases not matched to a gene; V was cut back by 8 bases and J by 6 bases. From germline, CDR1 is MNHNS and CDR2 SASEGT. Here the CDR3 reads CASLPGQGAPGELFF. CDR3 nucleotides: TGTGCCAGCCTGCCGGGACAGGGGGCGCCCGGGGAGCTGTTTTTT.

The chain couples TRBV30 to TRBJ2-5; 7 nucleotides agree with TRBD2. The CDR3 has 13 residues. The germline V gene encodes CDR1 GTSNPN and CDR2 SVGIG (reference sequence). Trimming at V came to 4 bases and at J to 9 bases, leaving 11 bases not matched to a gene. The CDR3 DNA sequence: TGTGCCTGGACCCGCAGCGGGGAAGGGCCCCAGTACTTC. Protein sequence: CAWTRSGEGPQYF.

In regard to this clone: A read error may account for a junction end that differs from germline. The V and J genes are TRBV7-7 and TRBJ2-4; 8 bases agree with TRBD1. CDR3 size: 13 residues. Germline loops: CDR1 SSHAT, CDR2 FNYEAQ (reference sequence). Written as DNA, the CDR3 is TGTGCTAGCAGCCCGGACAGGGACAGCATTCAGTACTTC. It codes for CASSPDRDSIQYF.

The chain couples TRBV9 to TRBJ2-7, with 7 bases aligning to TRBD1. The J segment lost 6 bases and the V segment lost 0 bases, leaving 6 bases of the junction unmatched. Per germline, CDR1 SGDLS and CDR2 YYNGEE. CDR3 length: 14 residues. As DNA, the CDR3 is TGTGCCAGCAGCGTAGAAGGTCCAGGGGGCGAGCAGTACTTC. Encoded protein: CASSVEGPGGEQYF.